This T cell receptor (beta chain) was obtained from a study of T cell changes during pregnancy in multiple sclerosis. The CDR3 runs 12 residues. Germline V lookup: CDR1 SQVTM, CDR2 ANQGSEA. Trimming removed 8 bases from V and 2 bases from J; junction bases left unmatched: 4. Assay used: immunoSEQ multiplex PCR; TCRdb lists only in-frame clones, some missing. The sample yields 55,000 to 70,000 clones, around nine tenths seen once. The sequence was obtained from a female donor with multiple sclerosis, enrolled in a pregnancy study. The source was peripheral blood, collected after pregnancy. The chain employs TRBV29-1 and TRBJ2-3; 7 bases align to TRBD2. This chain's CDR3 is CSLGRDTDTQYF. CDR3 DNA sequence: TGCAGCCTGGGGAGGGACACAGATACGCAGTATTTT.